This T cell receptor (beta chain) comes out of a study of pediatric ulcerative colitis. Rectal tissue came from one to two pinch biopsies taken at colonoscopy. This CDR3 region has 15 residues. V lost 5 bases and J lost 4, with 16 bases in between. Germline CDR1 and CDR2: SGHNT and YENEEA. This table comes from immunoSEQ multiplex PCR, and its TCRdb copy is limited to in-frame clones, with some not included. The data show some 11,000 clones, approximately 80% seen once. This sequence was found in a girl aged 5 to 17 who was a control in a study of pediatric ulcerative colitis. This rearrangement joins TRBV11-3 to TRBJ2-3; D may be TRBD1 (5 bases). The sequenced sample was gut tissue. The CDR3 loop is CASSPSRRGADTQYF. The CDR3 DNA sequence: TGTGCCAGCAGCCCCTCCAGAAGGGGCGCAGATACGCAGTATTTT.